The rows below give T cell receptor beta chains drawn from one sample of a study of cytomegalovirus exposure and HLA in healthy donors. The assay was immunoSEQ multiplex PCR, and TCRdb's table has in-frame clones only and misses some. The sample gives over 150,000 clones, roughly 87% of which show up once; roughly 0.24% is in the top ten. The material sequenced was PBMCs. The source is a girl under three years old in good health and CMV-seronegative. The CDR3 runs from the conserved cysteine through the conserved F or W. Each record gives: D gene, J gene, V gene, clone size, CDR3 DNA, CDR3 protein. A D gene is named only where the DNA matches it firmly. Only some rows state a clone size, as once, few, many or a class for expanded clones.

TRBD2 | TRBJ2-3 | TRBV4-2 | few | TGTGCCAGCAGCCAAGATCTACTAGCGGGGGAGGGAGATACGCAGTATTTT | CASSQDLLAGEGDTQYF
. | TRBJ2-3 | TRBV7-2 | . | TGTGCCAGCAGCTTAGTGTTGAGCGGTGGAGATACGCAGTATTTT | CASSLVLSGGDTQYF
. | TRBJ1-1 | TRBV5-6 | . | TGTGCCAGCAGCTTGGAGACAGCAGTAATGAACACTGAAGCTTTCTTT | CASSLETAVMNTEAFF
. | TRBJ2-1 | TRBV7-9 | . | TGTGCCAGCAGCTTAGCTCGGGGGACTGGAAATTACAATGAGCAGTTCTTC | CASSLARGTGNYNEQFF
TRBD1 | TRBJ2-7 | TRBV19 | . | TGTGCCAGTAGTGTACAGGGGGCGCACGAGCAGTACTTC | CASSVQGAHEQYF
. | TRBJ2-3 | TRBV14 | . | TGTGCCAGCAGCCAAAAATTCGGGGGGACACATACGCAGTATTTT | CASSQKFGGTHTQYF
TRBD1 | TRBJ1-2 | TRBV2 | . | TGTGCCAGCAGGGACAGGGGGAACTATGGCTACACCTTC | CASRDRGNYGYTF
TRBD1 | TRBJ2-6 | TRBV7-9 | . | TGTGCCAGCAGCTTACCTCATCCGGGACAGGGCTCTGGGGCCAACGTCCTGACTTTC | CASSLPHPGQGSGANVLTF
TRBD1 | TRBJ2-1 | TRBV6-1 | . | TGTGCCAGCATTACTGGGACAGGGGAAAATGAGCAGTTCTTC | CASITGTGENEQFF
. | TRBJ1-3 | TRBV7-8 | . | TGTGCCAGCAGTCACTCTGGAAACACCATATATTTT | CASSHSGNTIYF
TRBD1 | TRBJ1-1 | TRBV27 | . | TGTGCCAGCAGTTTAATTTCGGGACAGGCGAACACTGAAGCTTTCTTT | CASSLISGQANTEAFF
. | TRBJ1-1 | TRBV2 | . | TGTGCCAGCAGTCAAGACAGTAACACTGAAGCTTTCTTT | CASSQDSNTEAFF
TRBD1 | TRBJ2-7 | TRBV7-3 | . | TGTGCCAGCAGCTTGGGTCCGGGACAGGGACCCTACGAGCAGTACTTC | CASSLGPGQGPYEQYF
. | TRBJ2-7 | TRBV7-3 | . | TGTGCCAGCAGCCCAAGGGGGGGGCAAAGCGACGAGCAGTACTTC | CASSPRGGQSDEQYF
. | TRBJ2-7 | TRBV9 | few | TGTGCCAGCAGCGTAGAGCCCCAGGGCTCCTACGAGCAGTACTTC | CASSVEPQGSYEQYF
TRBD2 | TRBJ2-2 | TRBV9 | once | TGTGCCAGCAGCGTTTCTGGGGGGGACTATACTTTGTTTTTT | CASSVSGGDYTLFF
. | TRBJ2-2 | TRBV5-1 | . | TGCGCCAGCAGCACCCCCGGCGGCGGGGAGCTGTTTTTT | CASSTPGGGELFF
TRBD2 | TRBJ2-3 | TRBV13 | . | TGTGCCAGCAGCTTAATGGGGACTAGCGGAGGTGCAGATACGCAGTATTTT | CASSLMGTSGGADTQYF
TRBD2 | TRBJ2-7 | TRBV5-6 | . | TGTGCCAGCAGCTTCAATCCCGGGGGGATCTACGAGCAGTACTTC | CASSFNPGGIYEQYF
. | TRBJ2-7 | TRBV5-4 | few | TGTGCCAGCAGCCTACAGGGATCCCTCTCCTACGAGCAGTACTTC | CASSLQGSLSYEQYF
TRBD1 | TRBJ2-3 | TRBV5-1 | . | TGCGCCAGCAGCTTACCGGGACAGGGGAAGTATTTT | CASSLPGQGKYF
. | TRBJ1-2 | TRBV19 | . | TGTGCCAGTAGTATAGATCGGGAAGGGAAGATCGGCTACACCTTC | CASSIDREGKIGYTF
. | TRBJ2-2 | TRBV9 | few | TGTGCCAGCAGCGCGTCGGGTGCGGGCACCGGGGAGCTGTTTTTT | CASSASGAGTGELFF
TRBD1 | TRBJ2-7 | TRBV5-1 | few | TGCGCCAGCAGCAAGACCGGGACAGGCTACGAGCAGTACTTC | CASSKTGTGYEQYF
TRBD2 | TRBJ2-7 | TRBV9 | few | TGTGCCAGCAGCGCCTCAAGCGGGAGGGCCACCTACGAGCAGTACTTC | CASSASSGRATYEQYF
. | TRBJ1-1 | TRBV5-4 | . | TGTGCCAGCAGCTTGGGACAGGTGAACACTGAAGCTTTCTTT | CASSLGQVNTEAFF
. | TRBJ1-2 | TRBV4-3 | . | TGCGCCAGCAGCCAAGATAGGACAGCCAGCTATGGCTACACCTTC | CASSQDRTASYGYTF
TRBD1 | TRBJ2-5 | TRBV7-9 | . | TGTGCCAGCAGCATAAAACCTCCGGGACAGGGGGCAGAGACCCAGTACTTC | CASSIKPPGQGAETQYF
. | TRBJ2-5 | TRBV6-6 | once | TGTGCCAGCGGCTTTAAACGAGAGACCCAGTACTTC | CASGFKRETQYF
TRBD2 | TRBJ2-7 | TRBV5-1 | . | TGCGCCAGCAGCTCCGGACTAGCGGGGGACGAGCAGTACTTC | CASSSGLAGDEQYF
. | TRBJ2-1 | TRBV29-1 | once | TGCAGCGTTGAGGGAGGTGGGACTCCGAGCTCCTACAATGAGCAGTTCTTC | CSVEGGGTPSSYNEQFF
. | TRBJ2-7 | TRBV6-5 | . | TGTGCCAGCAGTTACTCGTCGTCCTACGAGCAGTACTTC | CASSYSSSYEQYF
. | TRBJ1-5 | TRBV4-1 | . | TGCGCCAGCAGCCAAGAGGGCAGCAATCAGCCCCAGCATTTT | CASSQEGSNQPQHF
. | TRBJ1-2 | TRBV6-1 | . | TGTGCCAGCAGTGAAGGGGCAGGCCGCTACACCTTC | CASSEGAGRYTF
TRBD1 | TRBJ2-7 | TRBV5-1 | . | TGCGCCAGCAGCTCCTTGACAGGGGGAGGTTCCTACGAGCAGTACTTC | CASSSLTGGGSYEQYF
. | TRBJ2-1 | TRBV5-1 | . | TGCGCCAGCAGCCCAACCTCGACCACTAGTTTTTCCTACAATGAGCAGTTCTTC | CASSPTSTTSFSYNEQFF
. | TRBJ1-5 | TRBV29-1 | . | TGCAGCGTTGAAGACAGGGCCGGTCAGCCCCAGCATTTT | CSVEDRAGQPQHF
TRBD2 | TRBJ2-3 | TRBV29-1 | . | TGCAGCGTTGAAGACAGCGGGGGCACAGATACGCAGTATTTT | CSVEDSGGTDTQYF
TRBD1 | TRBJ1-2 | TRBV5-4 | . | TGTGCCAGCAGCTTCTGGACAGGAAACTATGGCTACACCTTC | CASSFWTGNYGYTF